This is a list of T cell receptor beta chains from one sample in a study of shared clonotypes between healthy human individuals. The table came from immunoSEQ multiplex PCR; TCRdb's copy has only in-frame clones and leaves some out. The sample records around 2,000,000 clones, 85% to 95% being singletons. The sample was naive CD4+ T cells sorted from blood. The receptor set was obtained from a man aged 18 to 30 in good health. CDR3s include the opening cysteine and the closing phenylalanine or tryptophan. The order of the fields is V gene, D gene, clone size, J gene, CDR3 protein, CDR3 DNA. The D gene is left open where the match is weak. The size of a clone is reported for some rows only, either as once, few or many, or as a class for expanded clones.

>TRBV2|NA|NA|TRBJ2-7
CASSESTGISYEQYF
TGTGCCAGCAGTGAAAGCACAGGGATATCCTACGAGCAGTACTTC
>TRBV2|NA|NA|TRBJ2-3
CASSARGTAPDTQYF
TGTGCCAGCAGTGCCCGGGGCACAGCCCCAGATACGCAGTATTTT
>TRBV30|NA|NA|TRBJ1-1
CAWNLGMENTEAFF
TGTGCCTGGAATCTTGGCATGGAGAACACTGAAGCTTTCTTT
>TRBV18|TRBD1|NA|TRBJ2-7
CASSPGQGTDYEQYF
TGTGCCAGCTCACCAGGACAGGGGACCGACTACGAGCAGTACTTC
>TRBV28|NA|NA|TRBJ1-3
CATTPWGSSGNTIYF
TGTGCCACCACCCCATGGGGAAGCTCTGGAAACACCATATATTTT
>TRBV19|NA|NA|TRBJ1-6
CASSTLDRSRDSPLHF
TGTGCCAGTAGTACCCTCGACAGGAGTAGGGATTCACCCCTCCACTTT
>TRBV11-2|NA|NA|TRBJ2-2
CASSPGTPTGELFF
TGTGCCAGCAGCCCAGGGACTCCCACCGGGGAGCTGTTTTTT
>TRBV9|NA|NA|TRBJ2-3
CASSVTGASTDTQYF
TGTGCCAGCAGCGTAACGGGAGCTAGCACAGATACGCAGTATTTT
>TRBV9|NA|NA|TRBJ2-7
CASSPTGNLYEQYF
TGTGCCAGCAGCCCCACAGGTAATCTCTACGAGCAGTACTTC
>TRBV19|TRBD2|once|TRBJ2-2
CATRGAGDTGELFF
TGTGCCACCCGGGGAGCGGGAGACACCGGGGAGCTGTTTTTT
>TRBV18|NA|NA|TRBJ1-6
CASSPPSGAYSPLHF
TGTGCCAGCTCACCCCCCTCAGGGGCCTATTCACCCCTCCACTTT